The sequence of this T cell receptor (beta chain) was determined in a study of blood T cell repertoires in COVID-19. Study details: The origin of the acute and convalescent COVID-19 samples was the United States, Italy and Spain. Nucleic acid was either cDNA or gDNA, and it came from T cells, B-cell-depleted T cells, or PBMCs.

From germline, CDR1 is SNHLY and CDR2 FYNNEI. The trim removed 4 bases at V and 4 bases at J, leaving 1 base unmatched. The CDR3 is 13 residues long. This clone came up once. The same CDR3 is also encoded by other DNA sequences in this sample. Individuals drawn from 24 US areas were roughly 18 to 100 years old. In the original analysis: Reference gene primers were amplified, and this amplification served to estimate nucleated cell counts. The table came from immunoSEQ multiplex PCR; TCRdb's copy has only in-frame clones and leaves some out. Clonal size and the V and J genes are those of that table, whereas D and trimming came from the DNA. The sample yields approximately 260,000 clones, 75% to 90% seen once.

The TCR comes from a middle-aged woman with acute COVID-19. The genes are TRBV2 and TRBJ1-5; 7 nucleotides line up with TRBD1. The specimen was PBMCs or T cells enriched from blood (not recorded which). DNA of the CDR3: TGTGCCAGCAGTGGACAGGGTAATCAGCCCCAGCATTTT. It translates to CASSGQGNQPQHF.